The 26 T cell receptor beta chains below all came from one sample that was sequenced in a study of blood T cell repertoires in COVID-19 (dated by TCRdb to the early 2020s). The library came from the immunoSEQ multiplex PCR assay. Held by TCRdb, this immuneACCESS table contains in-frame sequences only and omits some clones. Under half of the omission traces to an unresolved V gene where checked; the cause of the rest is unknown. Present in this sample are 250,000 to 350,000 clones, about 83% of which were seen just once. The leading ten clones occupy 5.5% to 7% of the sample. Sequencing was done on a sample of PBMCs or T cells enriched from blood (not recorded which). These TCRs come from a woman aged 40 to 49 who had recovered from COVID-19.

CDR3 protein: CASSSGDRGYEQYF. The CDR3 bases are TGTGCCAGCAGTTCCGGGGACAGAGGCTACGAGCAGTACTTC. This chain connects TRBV28 to TRBJ2-7; 7 bases map to TRBD1. The CDR3 totals 14 residues. Unmatched junction bases numbered 6, after V lost 4 bases and J lost 3 bases. Germline V gene sequence: CDR1 MDHEN, CDR2 SYDVKM.

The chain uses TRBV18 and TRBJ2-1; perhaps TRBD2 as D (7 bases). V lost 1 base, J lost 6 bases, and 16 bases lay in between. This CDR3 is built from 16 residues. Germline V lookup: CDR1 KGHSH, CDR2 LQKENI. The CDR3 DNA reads TGTGCCAGCTCACCACTAGGACTAGTCAGGGGCAATGAGCAGTTCTTC. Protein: CASSPLGLVRGNEQFF.

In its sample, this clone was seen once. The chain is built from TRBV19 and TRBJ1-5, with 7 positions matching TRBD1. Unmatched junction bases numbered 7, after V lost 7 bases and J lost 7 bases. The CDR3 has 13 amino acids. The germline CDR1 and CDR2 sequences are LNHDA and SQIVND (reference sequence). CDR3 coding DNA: TGTGCCAGTACCACACAGGGGATCCAGCCCCAGCATTTT. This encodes CASTTQGIQPQHF.

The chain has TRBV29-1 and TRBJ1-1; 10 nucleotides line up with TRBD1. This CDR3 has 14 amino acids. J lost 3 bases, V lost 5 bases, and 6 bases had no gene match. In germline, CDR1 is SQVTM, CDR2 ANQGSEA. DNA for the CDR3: TGCAGCGTTCGACAGGGGGCAGGGGACACTGAAGCTTTCTTT. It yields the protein CSVRQGAGDTEAFF.

The CDR3 reads CASSDWAGEVTGELFF. The CDR3 nucleotides read TGTGCCAGCAGTGATTGGGCGGGAGAGGTCACCGGGGAGCTGTTTTTT. This chain connects TRBV25-1 to TRBJ2-2; 7 bases align to TRBD2. This CDR3 spans 16 amino acids. The trim removed 3 bases at V and 4 bases at J, leaving 8 bases unmatched. CDR1 and CDR2 from the germline V gene are MGHDK and SYGVNS.

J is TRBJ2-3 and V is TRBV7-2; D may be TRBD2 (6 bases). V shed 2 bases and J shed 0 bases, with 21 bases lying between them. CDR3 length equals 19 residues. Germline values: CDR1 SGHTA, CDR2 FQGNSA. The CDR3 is CASSLTGTGSLVSTDTQYF. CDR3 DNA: TGTGCCAGCAGCTTAACCGGGACTGGAAGCCTTGTTAGCACAGATACGCAGTATTTT. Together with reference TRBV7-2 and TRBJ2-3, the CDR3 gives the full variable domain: GAGVSQSPSNKVTEKGKDVELRCDPISGHTALYWYRQSLGQGLEFLIYFQGNSAPDKSGLPSDRFSAERTGGSVSTLTIQRTQQEDSAVYLCASSLTGTGSLVSTDTQYFGPGTRLTVL.

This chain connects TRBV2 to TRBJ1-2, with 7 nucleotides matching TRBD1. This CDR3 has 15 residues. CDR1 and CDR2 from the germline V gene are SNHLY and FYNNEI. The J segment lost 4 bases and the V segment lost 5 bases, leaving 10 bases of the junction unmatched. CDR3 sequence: CASSPDRHNRYGYTF. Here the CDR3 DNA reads TGTGCCAGCAGTCCGGACAGGCATAACCGCTATGGCTACACCTTC.

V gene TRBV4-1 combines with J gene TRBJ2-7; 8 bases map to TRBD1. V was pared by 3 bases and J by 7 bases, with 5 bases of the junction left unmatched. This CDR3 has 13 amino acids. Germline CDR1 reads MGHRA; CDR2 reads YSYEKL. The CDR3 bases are TGCGCCAGCAGCCACGGACAGGGCTTTGAGCAGTACTTC. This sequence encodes CASSHGQGFEQYF.

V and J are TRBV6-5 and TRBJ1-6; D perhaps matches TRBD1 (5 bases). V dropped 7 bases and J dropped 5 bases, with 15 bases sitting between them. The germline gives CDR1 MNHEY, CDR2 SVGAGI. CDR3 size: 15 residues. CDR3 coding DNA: TGTGCCAGCACGCCAGTGGGGGGGGATAATTCACCCCTCCACTTT. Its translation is CASTPVGGDNSPLHF.

This CDR3 reads CASSLWQNTEAFF. CDR3 sequence (DNA): TGTGCCAGCAGCTTATGGCAGAACACTGAAGCTTTCTTT. The rearrangement links TRBV7-2 to TRBJ1-1; unclear D gene. CDR3 size: 13 residues. Trimming stripped 2 bases from V and 1 base from J, with 5 bases between. In germline, CDR1 is SGHTA, CDR2 FQGNSA.

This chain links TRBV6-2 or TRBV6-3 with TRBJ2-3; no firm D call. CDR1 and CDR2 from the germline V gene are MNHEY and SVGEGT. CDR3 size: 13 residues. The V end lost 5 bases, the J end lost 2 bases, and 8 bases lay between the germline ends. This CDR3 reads CASSNRFTDTQYF. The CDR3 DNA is TGTGCCAGCAGTAATCGGTTCACAGATACGCAGTATTTT.

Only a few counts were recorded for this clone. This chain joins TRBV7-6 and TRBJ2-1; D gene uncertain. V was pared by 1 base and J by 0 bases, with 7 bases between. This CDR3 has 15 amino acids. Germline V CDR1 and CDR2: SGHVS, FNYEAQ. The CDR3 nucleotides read TGTGCCAGCAGCTTAGACCGGAGCTCCTACAATGAGCAGTTCTTC. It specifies CASSLDRSSYNEQFF. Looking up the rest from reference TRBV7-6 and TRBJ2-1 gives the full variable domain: GAGVSQSPRYKVTKRGQDVALRCDPISGHVSLYWYRQALGQGPEFLTYFNYEAQQDKSGLPNDRFSAERPEGSISTLTIQRTEQRDSAMYRCASSLDRSSYNEQFFGPGTRLTVL.

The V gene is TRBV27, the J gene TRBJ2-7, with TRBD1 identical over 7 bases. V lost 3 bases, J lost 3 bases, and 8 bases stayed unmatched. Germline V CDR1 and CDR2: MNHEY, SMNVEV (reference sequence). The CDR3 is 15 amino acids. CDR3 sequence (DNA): TGTGCCAGCAGTTTGGGGGCAGGGGGTCTCTACGAGCAGTACTTC. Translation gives CASSLGAGGLYEQYF.

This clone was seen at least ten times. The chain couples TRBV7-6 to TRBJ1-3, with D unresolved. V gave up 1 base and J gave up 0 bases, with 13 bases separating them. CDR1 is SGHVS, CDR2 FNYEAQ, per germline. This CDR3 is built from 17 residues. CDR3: CASSLESPGFSGNTIYF. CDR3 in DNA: TGTGCCAGCAGCTTAGAAAGTCCGGGGTTCTCTGGAAACACCATATATTTT.

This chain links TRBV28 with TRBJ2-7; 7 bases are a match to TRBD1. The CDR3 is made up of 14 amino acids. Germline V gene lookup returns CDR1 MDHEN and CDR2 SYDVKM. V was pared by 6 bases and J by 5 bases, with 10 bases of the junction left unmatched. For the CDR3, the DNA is TGTGCCAGCAGCGTACCCACAGGGGTTAACGAGCAGTACTTC. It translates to CASSVPTGVNEQYF.

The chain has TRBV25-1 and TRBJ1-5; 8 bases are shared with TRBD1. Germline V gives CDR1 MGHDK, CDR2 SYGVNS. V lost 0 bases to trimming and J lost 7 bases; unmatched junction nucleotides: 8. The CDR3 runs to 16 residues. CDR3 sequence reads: CASSEYRQGAWQPQHF. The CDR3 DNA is TGTGCCAGCAGTGAATATAGGCAGGGGGCCTGGCAGCCCCAGCATTTT.

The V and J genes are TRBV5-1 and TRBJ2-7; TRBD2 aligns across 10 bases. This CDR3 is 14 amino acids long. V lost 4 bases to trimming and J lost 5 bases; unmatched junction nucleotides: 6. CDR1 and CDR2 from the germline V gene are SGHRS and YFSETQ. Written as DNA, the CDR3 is TGCGCCAGCAGCCTAGCGGGAGACGGGGACGAGCAGTACTTC. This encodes CASSLAGDGDEQYF.

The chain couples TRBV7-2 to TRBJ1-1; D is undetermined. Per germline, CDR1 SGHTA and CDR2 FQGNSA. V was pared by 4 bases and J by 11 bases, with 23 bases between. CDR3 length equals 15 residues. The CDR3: CASSSPPISHSEAFF. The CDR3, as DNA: TGTGCCAGCAGCTCACCCCCAATTAGTCATTCGGAGGCTTTCTTT.

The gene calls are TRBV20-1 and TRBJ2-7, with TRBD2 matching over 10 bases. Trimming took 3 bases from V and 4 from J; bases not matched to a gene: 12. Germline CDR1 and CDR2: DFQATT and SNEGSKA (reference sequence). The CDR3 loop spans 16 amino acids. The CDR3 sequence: CSASSGRPGGEYEQYF. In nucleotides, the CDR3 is TGCAGTGCTAGTAGCGGGAGGCCCGGGGGGGAGTACGAGCAGTACTTC.

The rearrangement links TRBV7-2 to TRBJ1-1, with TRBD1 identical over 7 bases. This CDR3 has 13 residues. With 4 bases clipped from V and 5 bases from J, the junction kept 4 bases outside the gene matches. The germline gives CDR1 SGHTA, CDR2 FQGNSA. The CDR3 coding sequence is TGTGCCAGCAGCTCGGACAGGAGGACTGAAGCTTTCTTT. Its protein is CASSSDRRTEAFF.

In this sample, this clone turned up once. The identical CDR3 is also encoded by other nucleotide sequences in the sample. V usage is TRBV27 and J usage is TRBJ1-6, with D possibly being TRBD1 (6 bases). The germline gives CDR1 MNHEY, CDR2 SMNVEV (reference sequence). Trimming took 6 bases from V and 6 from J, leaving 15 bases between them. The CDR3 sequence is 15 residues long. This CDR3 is CASRGGGRVNSPLHF. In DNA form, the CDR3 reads TGTGCCAGCAGAGGGGGGGGGCGGGTTAATTCACCCCTCCACTTT.

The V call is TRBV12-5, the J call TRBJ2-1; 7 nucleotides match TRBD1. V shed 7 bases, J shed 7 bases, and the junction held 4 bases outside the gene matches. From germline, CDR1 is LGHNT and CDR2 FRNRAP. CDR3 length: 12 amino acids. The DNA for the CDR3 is TGTGCTAGTGCCTCGACAGGGAATGAGCAGTTCTTC. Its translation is CASASTGNEQFF.

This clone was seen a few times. The CDR3 is CASSGGTDTQYF. In DNA form, the CDR3 reads TGTGCCAGCAGTGGAGGCACAGATACGCAGTATTTT. The V and J genes are TRBV2 and TRBJ2-3; D unresolved. Trimming left V 4 bases short and J 1 base short, with 3 bases between. The CDR3 is 12 amino acids. Germline V gene sequence: CDR1 SNHLY, CDR2 FYNNEI.

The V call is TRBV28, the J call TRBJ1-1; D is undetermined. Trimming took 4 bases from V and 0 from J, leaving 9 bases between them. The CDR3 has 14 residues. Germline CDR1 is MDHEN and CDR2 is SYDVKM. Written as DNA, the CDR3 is TGTGCCAGCAGTTGGGGAGCCTTGAACACTGAAGCTTTCTTT. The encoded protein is CASSWGALNTEAFF. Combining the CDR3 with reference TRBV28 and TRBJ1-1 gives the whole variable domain DVKVTQSSRYLVKRTGEKVFLECVQDMDHENMFWYRQDPGLGLRLIYFSYDVKMKEKGDIPEGYSVSREKKERFSLILESASTNQTSMYLCASSWGALNTEAFFGQGTRLTVV.

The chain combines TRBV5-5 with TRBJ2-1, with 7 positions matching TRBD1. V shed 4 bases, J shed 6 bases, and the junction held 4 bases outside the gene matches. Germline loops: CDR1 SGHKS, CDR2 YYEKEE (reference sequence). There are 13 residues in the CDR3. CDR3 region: CASSPTGVNEQFF. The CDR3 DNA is TGTGCCAGCAGCCCAACAGGGGTCAATGAGCAGTTCTTC. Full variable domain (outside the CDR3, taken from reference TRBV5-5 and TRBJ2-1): DAGVTQSPTHLIKTRGQQVTLRCSPISGHKSVSWYQQVLGQGPQFIFQYYEKEERGRGNFPDRFSARQFPNYSSELNVNALLLGDSALYLCASSPTGVNEQFFGPGTRLTVL.

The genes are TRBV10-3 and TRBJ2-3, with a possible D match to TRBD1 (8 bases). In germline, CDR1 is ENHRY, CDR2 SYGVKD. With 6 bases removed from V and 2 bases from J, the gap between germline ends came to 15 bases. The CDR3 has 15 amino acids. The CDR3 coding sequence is TGTGCCATCAGAGCGGGACAGGCCACCACAGATACGCAGTATTTT. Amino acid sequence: CAIRAGQATTDTQYF.